What follows describes a single TCR beta chain. Its antigen is currently unknown. The authors ran a second PCR of 7 to 11 cycles using a sample-barcoded 5' primer and a J-beta primer mix. TCRdb redid the calling of the 5' RACE reads with MiXCR, one entry per CDR3 protein. The top ten hold just under 25% of the sample, which has around 500,000 distinct CDR3 sequences, roughly 48% seen once. The data derive from a study of blood T cells in healthy people across ages. Germline V gives CDR1 ENHRY, CDR2 SYGVKD. Trimming removed 5 bases at V and 1 base at J, with 12 bases between. The CDR3 extends over 14 amino acids. General study points: TCR beta diversity was tightly associated with the proportion of naive T cells. Nothing was known about donor CMV status, and this possibly confounded expanded clonotype changes.

The sequenced sample consisted of blood. The sequence was collected from a man at least 80 years old in good health. The rearrangement uses TRBV10-3 and TRBJ2-7; D may match TRBD1 or TRBD2 (5 bases each). CDR3 bases: TGTGCCATCAGTTTACCGGGACGGTCCTACGAGCAGTACTTC. Residues: CAISLPGRSYEQYF.